What follows are 30 T cell receptor beta chains derived from one specimen sequenced in a study of blood T cells in healthy people across ages. For the second PCR, which ran for about 6 to 11 cycles, a sample-barcoded 5' primer and a J-beta primer mix were used. TCRdb reprocessed the 5' RACE reads with MiXCR, giving one entry per CDR3 protein. Among some 1.5 million distinct CDR3 sequences listed, roughly 30% were seen once. The sample consisted of blood. All receptors come from a woman aged 25 to 39 in good health.

CDR3 sequence: CASSRTVGAGVLEKLFF. The CDR3 region has the DNA TGTGCCAGCAGCCGAACAGTCGGAGCAGGGGTTCTCGAAAAACTGTTTTTT. The chain recombines TRBV7-2 with TRBJ1-4, with a weak D call TRBD1 (6 bases). The CDR3 runs to 17 residues. Germline V gives CDR1 SGHTA, CDR2 FQGNSA. The V end lost 5 bases, the J end lost 8 bases, and 24 bases lay between the germline ends.

J is TRBJ1-6 and V is TRBV5-1; a weak D match, TRBD1 (5 bases). Germline-derived CDR1 and CDR2 are SGHRS and YFSETQ. V lost 5 bases, J lost 14 bases, and 20 bases lay in between. The CDR3 is made up of 14 amino acids. CDR3 coding DNA: TGCGCCAGCAGATCCTCGCTGGGGGACGAGGCCCTCCACTTT. This translates into CASRSSLGDEALHF.

V gene TRBV20-1 combines with J gene TRBJ2-1; 12 bases are a match to TRBD1. Germline loops: CDR1 DFQATT, CDR2 SNEGSKA (reference sequence). Trimming removed 3 bases from V and 10 bases from J; junction bases left unmatched: 7. CDR3 length: 14 residues. The CDR3 is CSARGTGGWKEQFF. CDR3 nucleotides: TGCAGTGCTAGGGGGACAGGGGGCTGGAAGGAGCAGTTCTTC.

The chain links TRBV29-1 to TRBJ2-1; 12 nucleotides agree with TRBD2. The CDR3 has 13 amino acids. CDR1 and CDR2 (germline): SQVTM, ANQGSEA. The J segment lost 10 bases and the V segment lost 6 bases, leaving 7 bases of the junction unmatched. CDR3 loop: CSVLTSGREEQFF. Written as DNA, the CDR3 is TGCAGCGTCCTGACTAGCGGGAGAGAGGAGCAGTTCTTC.

The V call is TRBV29-1, the J call TRBJ2-2; 7 nucleotides align to TRBD1. The junction had 3 bases not matched to a gene; V was cut back by 7 bases and J by 1 base. CDR1 is SQVTM and CDR2 is ANQGSEA in the germline V gene. The CDR3 totals 13 residues. In DNA, the CDR3 is TGCAGCGGGACAGGTCTGAACACCGGGGAGCTGTTTTTT. Translating gives CSGTGLNTGELFF.

This clonotype was seen only a few times. V usage is TRBV4-3 and J usage is TRBJ1-4; D gene ambiguous. The CDR3 loop spans 16 amino acids. The germline gives CDR1 LGHNA, CDR2 YSLEER. Trimming took off 0 bases at V and 0 bases at J, with 8 bases between the two ends. The CDR3 loop reads CASSQDLPATNEKLFF. The CDR3 bases are TGCGCCAGCAGCCAAGATTTGCCGGCAACTAATGAAAAACTGTTTTTT.

The chain joins TRBV11-2 to TRBJ2-3, with D maybe TRBD2 (5 bases). The CDR3 length is 13 residues. The germline V gene encodes CDR1 SGHAT and CDR2 FQNNGV. Trimming removed 1 base at V and 7 bases at J, with 9 bases between. The CDR3 DNA is TGTGCCAGCAGCTTAGTAAGAGGGTATACGCAGTATTTT. Residues: CASSLVRGYTQYF.

This clonotype was seen more than once but under ten times. The chain uses TRBV20-1 and TRBJ2-7; 11 nucleotides agree with TRBD2. Germline V gene data show CDR1 as DFQATT and CDR2 as SNEGSKA (reference sequence). The CDR3 totals 15 residues. The junction had 7 bases not matched to a gene; V was cut back by 0 bases and J by 6 bases. DNA for the CDR3: TGCAGTGCTAGAGAACCTAGCGGGAGGAGGGGCGAGCAGTACTTC. The encoded protein is CSAREPSGRRGEQYF.

The V gene is TRBV28, the J gene TRBJ1-4; perhaps TRBD1 as D (6 bases). The CDR3 is 12 amino acids. The V gene's germline CDR1 is MDHEN and CDR2 SYDVKM. The CDR3 loop reads CVNRAGIEKLFF. In DNA form, the CDR3 reads TGTGTAAACAGGGCAGGGATTGAAAAACTGTTTTTT.

The chain has TRBV29-1 and TRBJ2-7; 7 bases align to TRBD2. This CDR3 is built from 14 residues. Germline assignment: CDR1 SQVTM and CDR2 ANQGSEA. The J segment lost 7 bases and the V segment lost 7 bases, leaving 16 bases of the junction unmatched. CDR3 sequence (DNA): TGCAGCGCCTACCCTGCGGGCGGGGGAGGGGAGCAGTACTTC. Translated, it gives CSAYPAGGGGEQYF.

The chain carries TRBV25-1 and TRBJ2-3; D might be TRBD2 (5 bases). Germline V gene sequence: CDR1 MGHDK, CDR2 SYGVNS. Trimming left V 2 bases short and J 2 bases short, with 11 bases between. CDR3 length: 15 residues. The CDR3 spells CASSERADYTDTQYF. The CDR3 nucleotides read TGTGCCAGCAGTGAACGGGCCGACTACACAGATACGCAGTATTTT.

This clonotype was observed a handful of times. The chain is built from TRBV12-3 or TRBV12-4 and TRBJ1-6; no clear D gene. The CDR3 sequence is 13 residues long. V dropped 4 bases and J dropped 7 bases, with 8 bases sitting between them. CDR3 bases: TGTGCCAGCAGTTATACGGAAAATTCACCCCTCCACTTT. This translates into CASSYTENSPLHF.

A note on this clonotype: One base away lies a much larger clone, so this may be a sequencing read error. The CDR3 DNA reads TGTGCCAGCAGCTTAGTCCGGACAGGGAACGGGCAGTACTTC. It codes for CASSLVRTGNGQYF. The chain links TRBV7-2 to TRBJ2-7, with TRBD1 identical over 8 bases. Per the germline V gene, CDR1 is SGHTA and CDR2 is FQGNSA. Trimming removed 1 base from V and 9 bases from J; junction bases left unmatched: 8. CDR3 size: 14 residues.

This clonotype was observed at least ten times. The chain carries TRBV9 and TRBJ2-1; 9 bases map to TRBD2. V lost 3 bases and J lost 0; bases outside the gene matches: 1. Looked up from germline, CDR1 is SGDLS and CDR2 is YYNGEE. CDR3 size: 15 residues. In nucleotides, the CDR3 is TGTGCCAGCAGCGCAGCGGGGGGCTCCTACAATGAGCAGTTCTTC. Translating it yields CASSAAGGSYNEQFF. Full variable domain (outside the CDR3, taken from reference TRBV9 and TRBJ2-1): DSGVTQTPKHLITATGQRVTLRCSPRSGDLSVYWYQQSLDQGLQFLIQYYNGEERAKGNILERFSAQQFPDLHSELNLSSLELGDSALYFCASSAAGGSYNEQFFGPGTRLTVL.

This chain uses TRBV5-1 with TRBJ2-7, with TRBD2 identical over 8 bases. The trim removed 4 bases at V and 2 bases at J, leaving 11 bases unmatched. Germline V CDR1 and CDR2: SGHRS, YFSETQ. The CDR3 is 16 amino acids. The CDR3 protein is CASSQGPPGGAYEQYF. In DNA, the CDR3 is TGCGCCAGCAGCCAGGGGCCCCCGGGAGGGGCCTACGAGCAGTACTTC.

As for this clonotype: An end of the junction does not agree with germline; a read error may underlie this. The chain recombines TRBV7-4 with TRBJ1-4, with D unclear. The CDR3 contains 17 residues. Germline V gene sequence: CDR1 SGHVT, CDR2 SQSDAQ. This chain's CDR3 is CASSFSPWALPNEKLYF. CDR3 bases: TGTGCCAGCAGCTTTTCCCCATGGGCTCTCCCTAATGAAAAACTGTATTTT.

The chain carries TRBV28 and TRBJ1-2; 7 positions agree with TRBD1. CDR1 and CDR2 from the germline V gene are MDHEN and SYDVKM. The CDR3 has 15 amino acids. Trimming removed 5 bases from V and 6 bases from J; junction bases left unmatched: 12. Written as DNA, the CDR3 is TGTGCCAGCAGTGGAAGGGGGCTCCCGTTTGATGGCTACACCTTC. Translation gives CASSGRGLPFDGYTF.

The rearrangement uses TRBV9 and TRBJ1-4; D ambiguous. V dropped 0 bases and J dropped 8 bases, with 14 bases sitting between them. The germline gives CDR1 SGDLS, CDR2 YYNGEE. The CDR3 is 15 residues long. The CDR3 nucleotides read TGTGCCAGCAGCGTAGGGTCTTCTCCACAAGAAAAACTGTTTTTT. Amino acid sequence: CASSVGSSPQEKLFF.

This clonotype was observed a handful of times. The chain links TRBV29-1 to TRBJ2-7; 8 positions match TRBD2. This CDR3 comprises 14 residues. The germline V gene encodes CDR1 SQVTM and CDR2 ANQGSEA. With 5 bases clipped from V and 3 bases from J, the junction kept 9 bases outside the gene matches. The CDR3 protein is CSVKSGTSNYEQYF. For the CDR3, the DNA is TGCAGCGTTAAAAGCGGGACTAGTAACTACGAGCAGTACTTC.

Only a few counts were recorded for this clonotype. The chain couples TRBV12-3 or TRBV12-4 to TRBJ1-2; possibly TRBD1 for D (5 bases). V lost 2 bases and J lost 10, with 11 bases in between. This CDR3 contains 12 residues. CDR3 residues: CASSLRQLVYTF. The CDR3 DNA follows: TGTGCCAGCAGTTTACGACAGCTGGTCTACACCTTC.

This clonotype was recorded many times. This rearrangement joins TRBV10-3 to TRBJ2-6, with D uncertain. The CDR3 sequence is 16 residues long. Germline CDR1 and CDR2: ENHRY and SYGVKD. Trimming left V 0 bases short and J 0 bases short, with 6 bases between. CDR3 residues: CAISESHGSGANVLTF. For the CDR3, the DNA is TGTGCCATCAGTGAGTCTCACGGCTCTGGGGCCAACGTCCTGACTTTC.

The table lists this clonotype with many counts. The V call is TRBV5-1, the J call TRBJ2-7; 7 bases fit TRBD1. Germline CDR1 is SGHRS and CDR2 is YFSETQ. Germline trimming cut 4 bases from V and 6 bases from J; bases unmatched to any gene: 4. This CDR3 has 12 residues. In DNA form, the CDR3 reads TGCGCCAGCAGCACCGGGACAGCCGAGCAGTACTTC. It is translated as CASSTGTAEQYF.

This clonotype has at least ten counts. The chain carries TRBV10-3 and TRBJ2-7, with D maybe TRBD1 (7 bases). Per germline, CDR1 ENHRY and CDR2 SYGVKD. The CDR3 runs 16 residues. V lost 4 bases and J lost 0, with 16 bases in between. The chain's CDR3 is CAISGPNRGGSYEQYF. As DNA, the CDR3 is TGTGCCATCAGTGGGCCCAACAGGGGAGGCTCCTACGAGCAGTACTTC.

This clonotype was seen a handful of times. The chain uses TRBV12-3 or TRBV12-4 and TRBJ2-5; 12 bases map to TRBD2. V was clipped by 3 bases and J by 3 bases; unmatched bases: 2. This CDR3 region has 15 residues. The CDR3 reads CASSFRTSGEETQYF. The CDR3 nucleotides are TGTGCCAGCAGTTTCCGGACTAGCGGGGAAGAGACCCAGTACTTC.

This clonotype was seen a few times. The chain employs TRBV5-1 and TRBJ2-1; no reliable D call. CDR1 SGHRS and CDR2 YFSETQ come from the germline V gene. V was trimmed by 3 bases and J by 9 bases, leaving 16 bases between them. The length of the CDR3 is 14 residues. Here the CDR3 DNA reads TGCGCCAGCAGCTCCCCGGAGATCTTTACTGAGCAGTTCTTC. This gives the protein CASSSPEIFTEQFF.

The rearrangement uses TRBV21-1 and TRBJ2-1; TRBD2 reflects the table's D call only, with no check against the DNA. TRBV21-1 constitutes a pseudogene. The CDR3 sequence is 16 residues long. CDR3 coding DNA: TGTGCCAGCAGCGGTTCAAGCGGGGGGTTCTACAATGAGCAGTTCTTC. Translation gives CASSGSSGGFYNEQFF.

This clonotype was seen a few times. This sequence joins TRBV5-1 and TRBJ1-4; 9 positions agree with TRBD1. Germline trimming cut 4 bases from V and 7 bases from J; bases unmatched to any gene: 8. Germline loops: CDR1 SGHRS, CDR2 YFSETQ. There are 15 residues in the CDR3. CDR3: CASSGTGGWGEKLFF. CDR3 sequence (DNA): TGCGCCAGCAGCGGAACAGGGGGCTGGGGTGAAAAACTGTTTTTT.

V gene TRBV6-5 combines with J gene TRBJ2-2, with D possibly matching TRBD2 (5 bases). Trimming removed 2 bases at V and 4 bases at J, with 8 bases between. Looked up from germline, CDR1 is MNHEY and CDR2 is SVGAGI. CDR3 size: 14 residues. The CDR3 DNA sequence: TGTGCCAGCAGTTACGGTCGGGGCACCGGGGAGCTGTTTTTT. The encoded protein is CASSYGRGTGELFF.

This chain links TRBV18 with TRBJ2-3; a possible D gene is TRBD2 (5 bases). CDR3 length: 13 residues. Trimming took 3 bases from V and 11 from J, leaving 15 bases between them. Germline V gene data show CDR1 as KGHSH and CDR2 as LQKENI. The CDR3 nucleotides read TGTGCCAGCTCACCTCGGTTCGGAGGCGAGCAGTATTTT. This encodes CASSPRFGGEQYF.

J is TRBJ2-7 and V is TRBV11-2; D perhaps matches TRBD2 (7 bases). The J call is uncertain, as TRBJ2-5 better fits the DNA end. Looked up from germline, CDR1 is SGHAT and CDR2 is FQNNGV. This CDR3 has 16 residues. The CDR3 DNA sequence: TGTGCCAGCAGCTTAGGACCAACTAGCGAGGGGGGGACCCAGTACTTC. Its protein is CASSLGPTSEGGTQYF.